This T cell receptor beta chain is drawn from a study of neoadjuvant anti-PD-1 for oral cavity cancer. General study points: Higher pretreatment Treg/Th17 ratios tracked higher pretreatment blood clonality.

Data came from immunoSEQ multiplex PCR; TCRdb stores just in-frame clones and leaves some out. Seen here are about 14,000 clones, under 85% observed once, and the top ten hold 2% to 3%. Per germline, CDR1 SGHRS and CDR2 YFSETQ. V dropped 1 base and J dropped 5; count of bases not matched to a gene: 5. CDR3 length: 15 amino acids. A remark on this clone: Its target is unknown.

Regarding time point: after neoadjuvant nivolumab, at surgical resection. The rearrangement joins TRBV5-1 to TRBJ2-2; 7 nucleotides agree with TRBD2. The TCR comes from a person between 35 and 79 years old with oral cavity squamous cell carcinoma. The material sequenced was PBMCs, taken after nivolumab (anti-PD-1) treatment. In DNA form, the CDR3 reads TGCGCCAGCAGCTTGAATGGCGGGAGAACCGGGGAGCTGTTTTTT. Translated: CASSLNGGRTGELFF.